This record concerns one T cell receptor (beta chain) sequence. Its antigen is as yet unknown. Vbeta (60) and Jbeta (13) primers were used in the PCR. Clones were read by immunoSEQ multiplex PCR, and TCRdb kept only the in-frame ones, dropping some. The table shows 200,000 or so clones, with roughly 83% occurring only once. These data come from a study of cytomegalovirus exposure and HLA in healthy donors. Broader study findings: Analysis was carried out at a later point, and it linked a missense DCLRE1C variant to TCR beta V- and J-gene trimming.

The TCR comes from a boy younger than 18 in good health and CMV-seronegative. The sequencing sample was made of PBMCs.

The CDR3 nucleotides are TGCGCCAGCAGCCCCCCGGGACAGCCTTACTACGAGCAGTACTTC. Translated, it gives CASSPPGQPYYEQYF. The chain employs TRBV5-1 and TRBJ2-7; 7 bases map to TRBD1. V lost 4 bases, J lost 3 bases, and 10 bases stayed unmatched. The CDR3 totals 15 residues. From germline, CDR1 is SGHRS and CDR2 YFSETQ.